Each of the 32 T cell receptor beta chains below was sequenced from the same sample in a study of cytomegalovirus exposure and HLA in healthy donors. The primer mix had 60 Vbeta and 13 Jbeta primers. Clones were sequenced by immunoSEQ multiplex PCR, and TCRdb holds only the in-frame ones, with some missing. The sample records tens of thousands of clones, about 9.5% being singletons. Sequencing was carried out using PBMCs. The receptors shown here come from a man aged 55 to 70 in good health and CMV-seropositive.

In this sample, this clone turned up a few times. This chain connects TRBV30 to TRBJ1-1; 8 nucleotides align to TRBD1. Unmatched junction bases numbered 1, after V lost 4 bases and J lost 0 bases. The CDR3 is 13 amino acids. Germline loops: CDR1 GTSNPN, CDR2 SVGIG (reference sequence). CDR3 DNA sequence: TGTGCCTGGAACAGGGGGATGAACACTGAAGCTTTCTTT. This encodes CAWNRGMNTEAFF.

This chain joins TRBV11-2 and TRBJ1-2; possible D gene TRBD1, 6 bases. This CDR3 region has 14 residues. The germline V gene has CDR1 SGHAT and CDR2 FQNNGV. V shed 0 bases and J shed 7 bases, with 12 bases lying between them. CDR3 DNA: TGTGCCAGCAGCTTAGAAAAAACAGGGAGTGGCTACACCTTC. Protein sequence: CASSLEKTGSGYTF.

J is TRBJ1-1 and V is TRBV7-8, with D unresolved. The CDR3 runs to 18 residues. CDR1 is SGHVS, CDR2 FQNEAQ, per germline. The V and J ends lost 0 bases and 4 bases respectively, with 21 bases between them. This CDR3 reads CASSLADTWAAEGTEAFF. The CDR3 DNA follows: TGTGCCAGCAGCTTAGCGGATACCTGGGCTGCGGAGGGCACTGAAGCTTTCTTT.

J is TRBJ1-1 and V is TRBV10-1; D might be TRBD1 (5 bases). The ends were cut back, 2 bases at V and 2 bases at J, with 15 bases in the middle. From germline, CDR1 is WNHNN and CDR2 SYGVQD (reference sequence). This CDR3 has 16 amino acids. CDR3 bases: TGCGCCAGCAGTGAGGGGTTGGGCAGGGAAAACACTGAAGCTTTCTTT. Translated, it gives CASSEGLGRENTEAFF.

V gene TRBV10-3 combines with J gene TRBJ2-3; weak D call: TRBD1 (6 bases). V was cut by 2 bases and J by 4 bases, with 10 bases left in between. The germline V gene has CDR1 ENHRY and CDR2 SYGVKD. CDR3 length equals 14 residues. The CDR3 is CAISETGTPDTQYF. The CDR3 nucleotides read TGTGCCATCAGTGAGACAGGGACCCCAGATACGCAGTATTTT.

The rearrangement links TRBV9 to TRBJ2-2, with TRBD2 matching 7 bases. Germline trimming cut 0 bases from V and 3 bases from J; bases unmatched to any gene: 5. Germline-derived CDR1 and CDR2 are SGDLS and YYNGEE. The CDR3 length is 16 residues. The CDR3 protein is CASSVELARDTGELFF. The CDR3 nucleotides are TGTGCCAGCAGCGTAGAACTAGCGAGGGACACCGGGGAGCTGTTTTTT.

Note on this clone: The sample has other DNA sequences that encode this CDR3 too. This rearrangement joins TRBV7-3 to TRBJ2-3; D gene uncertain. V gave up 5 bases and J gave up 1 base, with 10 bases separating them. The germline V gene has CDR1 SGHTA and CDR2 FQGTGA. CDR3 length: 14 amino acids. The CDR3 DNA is TGTGCCAGCAGCCTGACTGGCGGCACAGATACGCAGTATTTT. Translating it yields CASSLTGGTDTQYF.

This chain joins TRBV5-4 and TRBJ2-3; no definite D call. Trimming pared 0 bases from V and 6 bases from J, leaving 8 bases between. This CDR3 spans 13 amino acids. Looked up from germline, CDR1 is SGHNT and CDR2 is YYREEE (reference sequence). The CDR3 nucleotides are TGTGCCAGCAGCTTGGGAGGTGCGGATACGCAGTATTTT. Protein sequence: CASSLGGADTQYF.

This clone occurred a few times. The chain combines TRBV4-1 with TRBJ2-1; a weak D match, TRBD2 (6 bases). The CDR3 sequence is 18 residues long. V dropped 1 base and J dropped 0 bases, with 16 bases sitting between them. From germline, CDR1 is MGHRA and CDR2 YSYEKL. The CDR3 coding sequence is TGCGCCAGCAGCCAAGGCGCAGCGGGTAAGAACTCCTACAATGAGCAGTTCTTC. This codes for CASSQGAAGKNSYNEQFF.

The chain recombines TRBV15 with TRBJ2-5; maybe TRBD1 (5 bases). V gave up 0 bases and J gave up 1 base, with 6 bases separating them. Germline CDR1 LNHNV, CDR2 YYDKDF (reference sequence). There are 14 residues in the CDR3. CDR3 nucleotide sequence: TGTGCCACCAGCAGAGATGGGGCCCAAGAGACCCAGTACTTC. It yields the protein CATSRDGAQETQYF. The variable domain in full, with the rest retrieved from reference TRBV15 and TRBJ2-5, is DAMVIQNPRYQVTQFGKPVTLSCSQTLNHNVMYWYQQKSSQAPKLLFHYYDKDFNNEADTPDNFQSRRPNTSFCFLDIRSPGLGDTAMYLCATSRDGAQETQYFGPGTRLLVL.

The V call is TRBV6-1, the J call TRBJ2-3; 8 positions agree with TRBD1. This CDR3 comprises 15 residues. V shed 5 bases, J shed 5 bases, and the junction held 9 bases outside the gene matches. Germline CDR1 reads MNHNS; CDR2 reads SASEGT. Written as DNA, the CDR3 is TGTGCCAGCAGTCTGACAGGGGCCTTGGGAGATACGCAGTATTTT. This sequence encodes CASSLTGALGDTQYF.

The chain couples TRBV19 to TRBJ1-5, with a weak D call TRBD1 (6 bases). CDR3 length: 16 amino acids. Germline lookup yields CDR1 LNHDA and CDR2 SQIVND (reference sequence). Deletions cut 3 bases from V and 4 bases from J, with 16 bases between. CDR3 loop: CASSIGTTQGNQPQHF. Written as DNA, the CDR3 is TGTGCCAGTAGTATCGGGACCACACAGGGAAATCAGCCCCAGCATTTT.

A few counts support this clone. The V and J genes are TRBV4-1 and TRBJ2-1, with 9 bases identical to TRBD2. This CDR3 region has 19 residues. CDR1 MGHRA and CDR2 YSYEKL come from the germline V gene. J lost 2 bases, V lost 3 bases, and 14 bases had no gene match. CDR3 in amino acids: CASSQPNSQTSGAYNEQFF. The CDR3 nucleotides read TGCGCCAGCAGCCAGCCCAACTCCCAGACTAGCGGAGCCTACAATGAGCAGTTCTTC.

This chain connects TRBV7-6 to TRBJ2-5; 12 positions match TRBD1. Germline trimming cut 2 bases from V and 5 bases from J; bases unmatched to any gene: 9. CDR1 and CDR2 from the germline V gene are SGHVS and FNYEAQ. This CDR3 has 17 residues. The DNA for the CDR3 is TGTGCCAGCAGCTTACCTGGGACAGGGGGCCAGCAGGAGACCCAGTACTTC. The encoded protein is CASSLPGTGGQQETQYF.

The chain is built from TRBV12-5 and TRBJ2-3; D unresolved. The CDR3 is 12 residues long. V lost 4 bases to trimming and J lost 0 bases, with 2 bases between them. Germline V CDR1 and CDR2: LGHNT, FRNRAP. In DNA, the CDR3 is TGTGCTAGTGGTTCAAGCACAGATACGCAGTATTTT. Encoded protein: CASGSSTDTQYF. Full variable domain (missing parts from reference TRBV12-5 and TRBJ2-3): DARVTQTPRHKVTEMGQEVTMRCQPILGHNTVFWYRQTMMQGLELLAYFRNRAPLDDSGMPKDRFSAEMPDATLATLKIQPSEPRDSAVYFCASGSSTDTQYFGPGTRLTVL.

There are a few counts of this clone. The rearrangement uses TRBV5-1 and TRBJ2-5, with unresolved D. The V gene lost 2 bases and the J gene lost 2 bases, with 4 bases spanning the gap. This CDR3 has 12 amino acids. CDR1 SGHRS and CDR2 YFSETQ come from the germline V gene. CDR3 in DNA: TGCGCCAGCAGCTTACTTCAAGAGACCCAGTACTTC. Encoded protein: CASSLLQETQYF. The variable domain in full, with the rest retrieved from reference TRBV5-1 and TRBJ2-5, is KAGVTQTPRYLIKTRGQQVTLSCSPISGHRSVSWYQQTPGQGLQFLFEYFSETQRNKGNFPGRFSGRQFSNSRSEMNVSTLELGDSALYLCASSLLQETQYFGPGTRLLVL.

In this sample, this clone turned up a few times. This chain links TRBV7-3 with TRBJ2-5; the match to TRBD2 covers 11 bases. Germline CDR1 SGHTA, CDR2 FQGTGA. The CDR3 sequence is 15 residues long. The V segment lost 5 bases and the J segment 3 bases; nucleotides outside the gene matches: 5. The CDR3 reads CASSRGTSGKETQYF. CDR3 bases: TGTGCCAGCAGCCGCGGGACTAGCGGCAAAGAGACCCAGTACTTC.

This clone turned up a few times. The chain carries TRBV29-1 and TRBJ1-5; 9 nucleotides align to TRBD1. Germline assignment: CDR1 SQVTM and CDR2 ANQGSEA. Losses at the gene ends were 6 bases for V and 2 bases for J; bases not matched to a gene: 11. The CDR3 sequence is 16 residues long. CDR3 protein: CSVPGQGIVGNQPQHF. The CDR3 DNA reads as TGCAGCGTCCCCGGACAGGGGATTGTTGGCAATCAGCCCCAGCATTTT.

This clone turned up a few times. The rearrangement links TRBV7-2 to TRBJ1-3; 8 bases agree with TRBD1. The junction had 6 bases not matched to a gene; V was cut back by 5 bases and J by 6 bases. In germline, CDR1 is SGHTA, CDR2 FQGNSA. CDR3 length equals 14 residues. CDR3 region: CASSPGTGLNTIYF. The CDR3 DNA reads TGTGCCAGCAGCCCAGGGACAGGTTTAAACACCATATATTTT.

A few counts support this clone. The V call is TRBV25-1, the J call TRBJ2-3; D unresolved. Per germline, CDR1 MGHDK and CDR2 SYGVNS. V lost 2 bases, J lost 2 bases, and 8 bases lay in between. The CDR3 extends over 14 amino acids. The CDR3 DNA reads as TGTGCCAGCAGTGAAGTTGTAGACACAGATACGCAGTATTTT. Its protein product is CASSEVVDTDTQYF.

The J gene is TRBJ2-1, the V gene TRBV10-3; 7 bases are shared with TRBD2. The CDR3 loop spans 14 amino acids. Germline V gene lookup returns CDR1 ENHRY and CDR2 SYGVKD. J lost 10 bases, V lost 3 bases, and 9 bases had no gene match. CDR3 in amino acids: CAISDWLAGGEQFF. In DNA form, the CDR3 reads TGTGCCATCAGTGACTGGTTAGCGGGTGGGGAGCAGTTCTTC.

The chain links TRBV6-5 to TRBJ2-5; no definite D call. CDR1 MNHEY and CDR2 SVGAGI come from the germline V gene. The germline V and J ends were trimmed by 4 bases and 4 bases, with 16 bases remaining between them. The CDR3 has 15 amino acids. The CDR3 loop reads CASSSVQRVRETQYF. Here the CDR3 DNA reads TGTGCCAGCAGTTCGGTCCAGCGAGTTCGAGAGACCCAGTACTTC.

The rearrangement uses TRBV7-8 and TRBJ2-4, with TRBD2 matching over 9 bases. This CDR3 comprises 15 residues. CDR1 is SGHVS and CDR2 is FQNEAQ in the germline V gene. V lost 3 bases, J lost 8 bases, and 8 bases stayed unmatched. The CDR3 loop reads CASSFRAGGRDIQYF. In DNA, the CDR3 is TGTGCCAGCAGCTTCCGCGCGGGGGGGCGAGACATTCAGTACTTC.

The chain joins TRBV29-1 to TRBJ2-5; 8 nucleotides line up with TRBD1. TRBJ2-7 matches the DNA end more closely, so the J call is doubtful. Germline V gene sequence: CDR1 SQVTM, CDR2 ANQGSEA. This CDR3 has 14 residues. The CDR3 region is CSVEDGQGAYEQYF. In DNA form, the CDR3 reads TGCAGCGTTGAAGACGGACAGGGAGCCTACGAGCAGTACTTC.

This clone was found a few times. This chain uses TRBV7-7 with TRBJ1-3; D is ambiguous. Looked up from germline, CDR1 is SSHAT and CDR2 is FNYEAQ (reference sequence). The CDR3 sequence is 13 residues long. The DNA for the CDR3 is TGTGCTAGCCAATCGGGGTCCGGAAACACCATATATTTT. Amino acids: CASQSGSGNTIYF.

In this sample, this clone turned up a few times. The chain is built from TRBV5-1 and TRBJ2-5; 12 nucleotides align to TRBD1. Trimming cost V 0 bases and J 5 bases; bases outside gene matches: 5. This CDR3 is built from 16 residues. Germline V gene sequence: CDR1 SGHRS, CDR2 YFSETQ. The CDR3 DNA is TGCGCCAGCAGCTTGGCCGGGACAGGGGGCTGGGAGACCCAGTACTTC. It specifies CASSLAGTGGWETQYF.

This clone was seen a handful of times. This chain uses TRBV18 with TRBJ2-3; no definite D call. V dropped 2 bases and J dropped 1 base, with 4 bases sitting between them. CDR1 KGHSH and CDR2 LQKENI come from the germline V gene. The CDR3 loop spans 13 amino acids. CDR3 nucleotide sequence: TGTGCCAGCTCACCATCAGGCACAGATACGCAGTATTTT. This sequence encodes CASSPSGTDTQYF.

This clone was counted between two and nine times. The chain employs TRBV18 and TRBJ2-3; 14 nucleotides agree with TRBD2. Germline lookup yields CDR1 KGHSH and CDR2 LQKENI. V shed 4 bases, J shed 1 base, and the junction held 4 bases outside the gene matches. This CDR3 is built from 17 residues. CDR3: CASSHPGLAGGTDTQYF. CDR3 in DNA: TGTGCCAGCTCACACCCGGGACTAGCGGGAGGCACAGATACGCAGTATTTT.

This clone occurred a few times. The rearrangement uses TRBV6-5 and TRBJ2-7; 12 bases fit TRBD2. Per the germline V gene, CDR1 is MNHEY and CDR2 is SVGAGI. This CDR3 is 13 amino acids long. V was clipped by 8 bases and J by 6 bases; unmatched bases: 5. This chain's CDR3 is CASSGLAGREQYF. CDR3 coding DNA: TGTGCCAGCTCAGGACTAGCGGGACGCGAGCAGTACTTC.

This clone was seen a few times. The CDR3 nucleotides are TGTGCCTCGCGCACTAGCGGGGACTACAATGAGCAGTTCTTC. Protein sequence: CASRTSGDYNEQFF. The J gene is TRBJ2-1, the V gene TRBV30, with 10 bases identical to TRBD2. CDR1 is GTSNPN and CDR2 is SVGIG in the germline V gene (reference sequence). Trimming at V came to 7 bases and at J to 3 bases, leaving 6 bases not matched to a gene. The CDR3 runs 14 residues.

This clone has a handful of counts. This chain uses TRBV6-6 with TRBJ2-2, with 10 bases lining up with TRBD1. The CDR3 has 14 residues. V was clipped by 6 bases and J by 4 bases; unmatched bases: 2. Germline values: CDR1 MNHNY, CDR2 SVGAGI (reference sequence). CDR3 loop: CASSGTGATGELFF. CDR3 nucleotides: TGTGCCAGCAGCGGGACAGGGGCCACCGGGGAGCTGTTTTTT.

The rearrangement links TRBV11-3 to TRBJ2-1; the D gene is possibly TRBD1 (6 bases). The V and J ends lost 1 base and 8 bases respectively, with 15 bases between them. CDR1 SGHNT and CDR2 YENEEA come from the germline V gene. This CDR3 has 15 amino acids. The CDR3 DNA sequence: TGTGCCAGCAGCTTAGGAGGGGGAACCTGGGATGAGCAGTTCTTC. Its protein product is CASSLGGGTWDEQFF.